This T cell receptor (beta chain) was sequenced for a study of blood T cell repertoires in COVID-19. At the level of the study: Specimens from acute and convalescent COVID-19 originated in the United States, Italy and Spain.

Germline V CDR1 and CDR2: SEHNR, FQNEAQ (reference sequence). This CDR3 has 13 residues. The V end was cut by 5 bases, the J end by 5 bases, with 12 bases between. This clone occurred a few times. Sequencing used immunoSEQ multiplex PCR; TCRdb keeps in-frame clones, though not all of them. The sample consists of approximately 100,000 clones, more than 80% of them appearing once. Material for sequencing was peripheral blood. The source is a human donor in a cohort sampled during active COVID-19. This chain joins TRBV7-9 and TRBJ1-2, with no clear D. In DNA form, the CDR3 reads TGTGCCAGCAGCACCGGCGGAGCGTATGGCTACACCTTC. Encoded protein: CASSTGGAYGYTF.